This T cell receptor (beta chain) was obtained from a study of T-cell reconstitution after alpha-beta-depleted transplantation in children. The TCRbeta library incorporated unique molecular identifiers. TCRdb called the PCR reads again in MiXCR, with one record for every CDR3 protein. This table holds about 980,000 distinct CDR3 sequences, about 29% found once. Findings and caveats of the study: Hyperexpanded clones declined; after one year, newly produced T cells mostly supplied diversity.

The CDR3 is made up of 15 amino acids. The V and J ends lost 6 bases and 2 bases, in that order; junction bases with no gene match: 7. The germline V gene has CDR1 LGHDT and CDR2 YNNKEL (reference sequence). Details on this clonotype: Its antigen remains unidentified.

This chain joins TRBV3-1 and TRBJ2-1; TRBD2 matches at 7 bases. The receptor was derived from a boy younger than two who had a stem cell transplant for SCID, so the T cells may come from the graft donor. The source material was PBMCs, mostly from graft donor cells, sampled 360 days after TCRalphabeta/CD19-depleted stem cell transplant. The CDR3 loop is CASSPRDYPYNEQFF. The CDR3 DNA is TGTGCCAGCAGTCCCCGGGACTACCCCTACAATGAGCAGTTCTTC.